This T cell receptor beta chain was sequenced for a study of CXCR3-negative and CXCR3-positive naive CD8 T cells. The method, 5' RACE with UMI labels, was used to prepare the TRB cDNA libraries. After re-calling the 5' RACE reads, TCRdb lists one entry per CDR3 protein, DNA absent. The table lists about 57,000 distinct CDR3 sequences. The CDR3 is 15 amino acids. CDR1 and CDR2 from the germline V gene are ENHRY and SYGVKD. Remarks on this clonotype: Its antigen is as yet unknown.

General study findings and limits: Memory cells differed in TRBV-TRBJ usage, but naive CXCR3-negative and CXCR3-positive cells had similar usage. Surface CD5 was comparable between naive subsets; TCR strength was inferred from TRB CDR3 properties.

This TCR was recovered from a human donor in good health. Some clones in this sample may be carry-over from other donors' samples. The chain recombines TRBV10-3 with TRBJ2-4; the D call of TRBD1 rests on TCRdb alone, since no DNA is present to check it. The sequencing input was memory CD8+ T cells from blood. CDR3 in amino acids: CAISDTGAGGNIQYF.